The next 7 T cell receptor beta chains were all read from a single sample in a study of T cell repertoires in cytomegalovirus infection (dated by TCRdb to between 2018 and 2021). Sequencing used an Illumina HiSeq 1500. TCRdb reprocessing: public reads trimmed at Q25 with fastp, clones called with MiXCR, in-frame beta chains kept. Every CDR3 protein is listed once, alongside the most common genes and DNA of its rows. The sample includes some 400,000 distinct CDR3 sequences, with less than 20% observed a single time. Together, the top ten hold 8.7% of the sample. The sequenced material came from PBMCs. Source of these receptors: a human donor in good health (CMV status not recorded). Some clones in this sample may be carry-over from other donors' samples.

The rearrangement links TRBV29-1 to TRBJ1-2; D possibly corresponds to TRBD1 (6 bases). This CDR3 spans 14 amino acids. Germline V gives CDR1 SQVTM, CDR2 ANQGSEA. The germline V and J ends were trimmed by 0 bases and 3 bases, with 11 bases remaining between them. This CDR3 reads CSVEEPGGYYGYTF. CDR3 DNA: TGCAGCGTTGAAGAACCGGGGGGCTACTATGGCTACACCTTC.

On this clonotype: This may come from a read error, since a much larger clone is one base off. The rearrangement joins TRBV7-8 to TRBJ2-7; D is unclear. Germline V gene data show CDR1 as SGHVS and CDR2 as FQNEAQ. The CDR3 totals 15 residues. In DNA form, the CDR3 reads TGTGCCAGCAGCCCCGACCCGGCTTCAACCTACGGGCAGTACTTC. As protein: CASSPDPASTYGQYF.

The rearrangement joins TRBV7-2 to TRBJ2-1; 8 nucleotides agree with TRBD2. Trimming took 7 bases from V and 6 from J; bases not matched to a gene: 14. The CDR3 has 16 residues. Per germline, CDR1 SGHTA and CDR2 FQGNSA. CDR3 in amino acids: CASTVLGRGAGNEQFF. CDR3 nucleotides: TGTGCCAGCACGGTACTGGGGCGGGGGGCGGGCAATGAGCAGTTCTTC.

V usage is TRBV6-2 or TRBV6-3 and J usage is TRBJ2-7, with D perhaps TRBD1 or TRBD2 (5 bases each). Germline V gives CDR1 MNHEY, CDR2 SVGEGT. The CDR3 totals 13 residues. The V end lost 7 bases, the J end lost 2 bases, and 12 bases lay between the germline ends. The DNA for the CDR3 is TGTGCCAGCAATATTCGGGGCACCTACGAGCAGTACTTC. It specifies CASNIRGTYEQYF.

This clonotype was observed many times. This chain links TRBV7-2 with TRBJ2-3; 8 bases fit TRBD1. The CDR3 is 16 residues long. The germline gives CDR1 SGHTA, CDR2 FQGNSA. The ends lost 3 bases at V and 2 bases at J; junction bases unmatched: 7. CDR3 in DNA: TGTGCCAGCAGCTTTCCCGGGACAGGAAACACAGATACGCAGTATTTT. Amino acids: CASSFPGTGNTDTQYF.

In its sample, this clonotype was seen a few times. The rearrangement links TRBV29-1 to TRBJ1-4; D uncertain. CDR3 length equals 11 residues. Germline V CDR1 and CDR2: SQVTM, ANQGSEA. V was shortened by 4 bases and J by 8 bases, with 8 bases between the two germline ends. The CDR3 loop is CSVALGEKLFF. Here the CDR3 DNA reads TGCAGCGTTGCTTTGGGGGAAAAACTGTTTTTT.

The chain carries TRBV7-9 and TRBJ1-3, with D unclear. CDR1 and CDR2 from the germline V gene are SEHNR and FQNEAQ (reference sequence). The V gene lost 6 bases and the J gene lost 4 bases, with 13 bases spanning the gap. The CDR3 runs to 14 residues. The CDR3 DNA follows: TGTGCCAGCAGGACGCCGGGCCGCGGAAACACCATATATTTT. Translating gives CASRTPGRGNTIYF.